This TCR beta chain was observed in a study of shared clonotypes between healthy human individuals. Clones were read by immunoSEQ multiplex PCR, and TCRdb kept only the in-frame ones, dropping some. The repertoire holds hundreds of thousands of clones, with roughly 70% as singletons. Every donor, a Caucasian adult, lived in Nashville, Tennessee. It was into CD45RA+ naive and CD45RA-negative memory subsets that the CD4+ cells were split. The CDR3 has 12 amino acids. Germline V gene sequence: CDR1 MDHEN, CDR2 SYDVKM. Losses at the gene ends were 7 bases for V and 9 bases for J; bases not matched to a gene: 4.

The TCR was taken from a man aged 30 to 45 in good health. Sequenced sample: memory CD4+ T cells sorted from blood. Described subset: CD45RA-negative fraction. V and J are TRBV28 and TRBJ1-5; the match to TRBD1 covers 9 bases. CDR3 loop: CASTDRGRPQHF. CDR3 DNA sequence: TGTGCCAGCACGGACAGGGGTCGGCCCCAGCATTTT.